The next 4 T cell receptor beta chains were all read from a single sample in a study of beta chain features in type 1 diabetes. Regarding the study as a whole: Researchers report that Type 1 diabetes patients had moderately but significantly shorter TCRB CDR3s across all four CD4+ subsets.

Their recognized antigens are unknown. The investigators reverse transcribed all of the isolated RNA, so they sequenced expressed TCRB transcripts. The data were produced by immunoSEQ multiplex PCR, yet TCRdb's version contains in-frame clones alone and is incomplete. The sample consists of roughly 290,000 clones, about 15% of them appearing once. The source material was naive CD4+ T cells from blood. The receptors stem from a man aged 18-30 years with type 1 diabetes.

This clone was picked up a small number of times. This rearrangement joins TRBV15 to TRBJ2-7; 9 bases align to TRBD1. The CDR3 runs 16 residues. Per germline, CDR1 LNHNV and CDR2 YYDKDF (reference sequence). V dropped 0 bases and J dropped 2; count of bases not matched to a gene: 5. CDR3 DNA sequence: TGTGCCACCAGCAGAGATCCCGGGACAGGGCCCTACGAGCAGTACTTC. This codes for CATSRDPGTGPYEQYF.

This chain joins TRBV30 and TRBJ1-2; D gene uncertain. The CDR3 runs 13 residues. Germline V gene sequence: CDR1 GTSNPN, CDR2 SVGIG (reference sequence). With 8 bases removed from V and 2 bases from J, the gap between germline ends came to 15 bases. This CDR3 reads CAAWLDLNYGYTF. The CDR3 nucleotides are TGTGCCGCGTGGCTCGACTTGAACTATGGCTACACCTTC. The variable domain in full, with the rest retrieved from reference TRBV30 and TRBJ1-2, is SQTIHQWPATLVQPVGSPLSLECTVEGTSNPNLYWYRQAAGRGLQLLFYSVGIGQISSEVPQNLSASRPQDRQFILSSKKLLLSDSGFYLCAAWLDLNYGYTFGSGTRLTVV.

V is TRBV7-2 and J is TRBJ2-7; 11 bases line up with TRBD2. Trimming removed 5 bases from V and 3 bases from J; junction bases left unmatched: 6. CDR3 size: 15 residues. Germline V CDR1 and CDR2: SGHTA, FQGNSA. The CDR3 nucleotides are TGTGCCAGCAGCAAACTAGCGGGGGACCTCTACGAGCAGTACTTC. It specifies CASSKLAGDLYEQYF.

This clone was observed a handful of times. This chain links TRBV18 with TRBJ2-7, with D perhaps matching TRBD1 (6 bases). The V gene lost 0 bases and the J gene lost 3 bases, with 9 bases spanning the gap. The V gene's germline CDR1 is KGHSH and CDR2 LQKENI. The CDR3 length is 14 residues. The CDR3 DNA is TGTGCCAGCTCACCACCGACAGGAGTCTACGAGCAGTACTTC. Protein: CASSPPTGVYEQYF.